This T cell receptor (beta chain) was obtained from a study of early T cells in non-severe SARS-CoV-2 infection. Remarks on this clonotype: Possible read error: a much larger clone is one base away.

The library protocol tagged individual cDNA molecules with unique molecular identifiers. Via MiXCR, TCRdb re-called the 5' RACE reads, giving one row per CDR3 protein. The sample has about 58,000 distinct CDR3 sequences; 12% are singletons. Trimming stripped 6 bases from V and 5 bases from J, with 8 bases between. CDR1 and CDR2 (germline): SQVTM, ANQGSEA. This CDR3 spans 10 amino acids. The TCR originated in an adult who was a healthcare worker with PCR-confirmed SARS-CoV-2 infection or an uninfected control (not recorded which). The source material was whole blood. V is TRBV29-1 and J is TRBJ2-7; tentative D call: TRBD2 (5 bases). This chain's CDR3 is CSVWTDEQYF. The CDR3 DNA reads TGCAGCGTGTGGACTGACGAGCAGTACTTC.